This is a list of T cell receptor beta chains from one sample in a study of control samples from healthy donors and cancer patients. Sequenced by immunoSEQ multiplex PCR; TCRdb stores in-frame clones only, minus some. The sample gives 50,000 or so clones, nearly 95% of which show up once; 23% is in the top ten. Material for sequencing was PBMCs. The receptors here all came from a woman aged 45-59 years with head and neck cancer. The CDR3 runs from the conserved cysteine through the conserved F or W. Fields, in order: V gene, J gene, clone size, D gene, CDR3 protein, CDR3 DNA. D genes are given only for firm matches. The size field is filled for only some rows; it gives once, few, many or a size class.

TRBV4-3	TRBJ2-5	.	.	CASSQDGVSETQYF	TGCGCCAGCAGCCAAGATGGGGTGTCAGAGACCCAGTACTTC
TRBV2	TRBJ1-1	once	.	CASSDRTSNTEAFF	TGTGCCAGCAGTGACCGGACATCGAACACTGAAGCTTTCTTT
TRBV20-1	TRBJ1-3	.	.	CSASVSGNTIYF	TGCAGTGCTAGTGTCTCTGGAAACACCATATATTTT
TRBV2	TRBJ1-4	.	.	CASSSEGGEKLFF	TGTGCCAGCAGTTCTGAGGGGGGCGAAAAACTGTTTTTT
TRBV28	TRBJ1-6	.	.	CASSSDMGANNSPLHF	TGTGCCAGCAGCTCCGACATGGGGGCTAATAATTCACCCCTCCACTTT
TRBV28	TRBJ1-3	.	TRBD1	CASSLWEGADDHSGNTIYF	TGTGCCAGCAGTTTATGGGAGGGGGCAGACGACCACTCTGGAAACACCATATATTTT
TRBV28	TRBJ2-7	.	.	CATSSRIVYYEQYF	TGTGCCACTTCCTCTAGAATCGTCTACTACGAGCAGTACTTC
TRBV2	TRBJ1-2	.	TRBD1	CASKVGPGQGASNYGYTF	TGTGCCAGCAAGGTGGGGCCGGGACAGGGGGCCTCTAACTATGGCTACACCTTC
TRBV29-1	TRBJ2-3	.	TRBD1	CSVRVQGLTDTQYF	TGCAGCGTTAGGGTACAGGGGCTTACAGATACGCAGTATTTT
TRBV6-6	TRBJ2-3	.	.	CASSFSRAQDTQYF	TGTGCCAGCAGTTTTTCCCGGGCCCAGGATACGCAGTATTTT
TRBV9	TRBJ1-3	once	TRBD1	CASSARTGTNSGNTIYF	TGTGCCAGCAGCGCACGGACAGGGACCAACTCTGGAAACACCATATATTTT
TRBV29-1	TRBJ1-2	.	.	CSVGGAKDGYTF	TGCAGCGTTGGAGGTGCCAAAGATGGCTACACCTTC
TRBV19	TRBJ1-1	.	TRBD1	CASSTTGGWTEAFF	TGTGCCAGTAGTACGACAGGGGGCTGGACTGAAGCTTTCTTT
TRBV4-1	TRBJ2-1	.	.	CASSPGQPYNEQFF	TGCGCCAGCAGCCCTGGACAGCCCTACAATGAGCAGTTCTTC
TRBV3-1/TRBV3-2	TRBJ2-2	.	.	CASSQGPGKDTGELFF	TGTGCCAGCAGCCAAGGGCCGGGCAAGGACACCGGGGAGCTGTTTTTT
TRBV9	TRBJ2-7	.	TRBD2	CASSVGGGETYEQYF	TGTGCCAGCAGCGTAGGCGGGGGGGAGACCTACGAGCAGTACTTC
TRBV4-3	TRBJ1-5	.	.	CASSQEAGVGQPQHF	TGCGCCAGCAGCCAAGAAGCCGGAGTCGGTCAGCCCCAGCATTTT